The text below deals with one T cell receptor beta chain. Here immunoSEQ multiplex PCR was the method, and the copy in TCRdb shows in-frame clones only, minus some. The sample holds around 200,000 clones; roughly 88% are singletons and the top ten take 0.75% to 1%. Germline loops: CDR1 SQVTM, CDR2 ANQGSEA. This CDR3 comprises 13 residues. Trimming took off 6 bases at V and 3 bases at J, with 14 bases between the two ends. This sample was taken from a study of T cell responses to AZD1222 COVID-19 vaccine. The TCR comes from an adult in good health. The chain employs TRBV29-1 and TRBJ2-5; D is possibly TRBD1 (6 bases). Source: peripheral blood, taken on day 0 of AZD1222 vaccination. CDR3 nucleotide sequence: TGCAGCGTCCCCCTGGGGGCCAAAGAGACCCAGTACTTC. It is translated as CSVPLGAKETQYF.